The 2 T cell receptor beta chains reported below all come from one sample, sequenced in a study of shared clonotypes between healthy human individuals. TCRdb's copy holds only in-frame clones and misses some; the assay was immunoSEQ multiplex PCR. The sample has 450,000 to 500,000 clones, 70% to 80% seen once. The sample taken for sequencing was PBMCs. The receptors were sampled from a woman aged 40 to 50 in good health. Some clones in this sample may be carry-over from other donors' samples.

The genes are TRBV10-3 and TRBJ2-1; 7 bases align to TRBD2. CDR3 length equals 13 residues. With V trimmed by 4 bases and J by 3 bases, 0 bases remained unmatched. Germline CDR1 is ENHRY and CDR2 is SYGVKD. The CDR3 region has the DNA TGTGCCATCAGTGGGGACTACTACAATGAGCAGTTCTTC. The encoded protein is CAISGDYYNEQFF.

J is TRBJ1-5 and V is TRBV27, with D hard to call. The CDR3 consists of 14 residues. The germline V gene encodes CDR1 MNHEY and CDR2 SMNVEV (reference sequence). Trimming pared 2 bases from V and 2 bases from J, leaving 7 bases between. The CDR3 reads CASSLGDGNQPQHF. DNA of the CDR3: TGTGCCAGCAGTTTAGGAGACGGCAATCAGCCCCAGCATTTT.